The rows below give T cell receptor beta chains drawn from one sample of a study of T cells in Graves' hyperthyroidism and ophthalmopathy. In TCRdb, the multiplex PCR reads were re-called with MiXCR into one record per CDR3 protein. The sample includes over 700,000 distinct CDR3 sequences, 35% to 40% seen only once; the top ten take 8.9%. Sequencing used blood. The receptors were gathered from a man between 18 and 29 years old with Graves' hyperthyroidism. CDR3s include the opening cysteine and the closing phenylalanine or tryptophan. D genes are given only for firm matches. Not all rows give a size; the values are once, few, many and, for expanded clones, a class.

D | J | size | V | DNA | CDR3
- | TRBJ1-3 | many | TRBV9 | TGTGCCAGCAGCGTAGATCATCCTGGAAACACCATATATTTT | CASSVDHPGNTIYF
- | TRBJ1-1 | few | TRBV11-1 | TGTGCCAGCAGACTAGAAAGGCGGAGGACTGAAGCTTTCTTT | CASRLERRRTEAFF
- | TRBJ1-1 | - | TRBV9 | TGTGCCAGCAGCCATCATAGGGAGGGCACTGAAGCTTTCTTT | CASSHHREGTEAFF
- | TRBJ1-3 | - | TRBV10-3 | TGTGCCATCTGGGAGGGCCCTGGAAACACCATATATTTT | CAIWEGPGNTIYF
- | TRBJ1-1 | few | TRBV6-5 | TGTGCCAGCACCCTACTTGGCGAAGCTTTCTTT | CASTLLGEAFF
- | TRBJ2-7 | - | TRBV7-9 | TGTGCCAGCAGCTTAAGTCAGTCGGTACGGGCCTACGAGCAGTACTTC | CASSLSQSVRAYEQYF
- | TRBJ1-1 | - | TRBV7-3 | TGTGCCAGCAGCTTAAGTTCCGGGTACGCTGAAGCTTTCTTT | CASSLSSGYAEAFF
TRBD2 | TRBJ2-2 | - | TRBV7-6 | TGTGCCAGCAGCTATAGCGGGAGCGGCACCGGGGAGCTGTTTTTT | CASSYSGSGTGELFF
- | TRBJ2-7 | - | TRBV14 | TGTGCCAGCAGCCCCTGGGACCATGAATGGGAGCAGTACTTC | CASSPWDHEWEQYF
TRBD2 | TRBJ2-2 | many | TRBV25-1 | TGTGCCAGCAGTGGTCAAGCGGGGGGCGGGGAGCTGTTTTTT | CASSGQAGGGELFF
- | TRBJ1-2 | once | TRBV12-3/TRBV12-4 | TGTGCCAGCGCGCGCCCAGGCGCCTCCAACTATGGCTACACCTTC | CASARPGASNYGYTF
- | TRBJ2-2 | - | TRBV5-4 | TGTGCCAGCGTGGGGGCAAGCGGGGAGCTGTTTTTT | CASVGASGELFF
- | TRBJ2-7 | - | TRBV5-1 | TGCGCCAGCAGCTTGGAGACAGTCTACGAGCGGTACTTC | CASSLETVYERYF
- | TRBJ1-5 | few | TRBV19 | TGTGCCAGTAGTCCGCGATCGAGCCCTACAACATATAATAGCAATCAGCCCCAGCATTTT | CASSPRSSPTTYNSNQPQHF
- | TRBJ2-5 | once | TRBV7-9 | TGTGCCAGCAGTCTACCCACTGAGGGTGGGGAGACCCAGTACTTC | CASSLPTEGGETQYF
- | TRBJ2-7 | - | TRBV7-9 | TGTGCCAGCAGCTCCCGGGACTTCCCCTACGAGCAGTACTTC | CASSSRDFPYEQYF
TRBD1 | TRBJ1-4 | many | TRBV9 | TGTGCCAGCAGCGTAGAAGGGACAGGGCCTGAAAAACTGTTTTTT | CASSVEGTGPEKLFF
TRBD1 | TRBJ1-4 | once | TRBV10-2 | TGCGCCAGCAGTCCCGACAGGGCGGGGTATGAAAAACTGTTTTTT | CASSPDRAGYEKLFF
- | TRBJ1-6 | - | TRBV5-4 | TGTGCCAGCAGGGCAGGCCAGGGGAATTCACCCCTCCACTTT | CASRAGQGNSPLHF
TRBD1 | TRBJ1-5 | - | TRBV6-1 | TGTGCCAGCAGCCGTGACGGACAGGGGCATAGGCGGCCCCAGCATTTT | CASSRDGQGHRRPQHF
- | TRBJ1-1 | few | TRBV5-1 | TGCGCCAGCAGCTCGTTCGCCTACGCGGGGAACACTGAAGCTTTCTTT | CASSSFAYAGNTEAFF
- | TRBJ2-5 | - | TRBV12-3/TRBV12-4 | TGTGCCAGCAGCCGACATGACACGGGGACCCAGTACTTC | CASSRHDTGTQYF
- | TRBJ2-2 | - | TRBV20-1 | TGCAGTGCGATGTTGGGGGGGCATGGTCACGGGGAGCTGTTTTTT | CSAMLGGHGHGELFF
- | TRBJ1-2 | - | TRBV29-1 | TGCAGCGTTGCAAAGGGCCAGGGGACATATGGCTACACCTTC | CSVAKGQGTYGYTF
- | TRBJ2-7 | - | TRBV7-2 | TGTGCCAGCAGCTTGGCCTCCGGACCCGTCTTCGAGCAGTACTTC | CASSLASGPVFEQYF
TRBD1 | TRBJ1-4 | - | TRBV24-1 | TGTGCCACCAGTGAGGCAGGGGGAGATGAAAAACTGTTTTTT | CATSEAGGDEKLFF
TRBD1 | TRBJ2-7 | many | TRBV7-6 | TGTGCCAGCAGCTTGGACAGGTGGGACGAGCAGTACTTC | CASSLDRWDEQYF
TRBD1 | TRBJ2-5 | - | TRBV7-9 | TGTGCCATCAGCCCGGGACAGGGTGTCGAAGAGACCCAGTACTTC | CAISPGQGVEETQYF
TRBD2 | TRBJ2-7 | - | TRBV7-2 | TGTGCCAGCGGGACTAGCGGGGGATACTACGAGCAGTACTTC | CASGTSGGYYEQYF
- | TRBJ1-1 | - | TRBV15 | TGTGCCACCAGCAGAGCGAGGGTATTGGACACTGAAGCTTTCTTT | CATSRARVLDTEAFF
- | TRBJ2-2 | - | TRBV20-1 | TGCAGTGCTAGAGGCCTAGCGTCCCGTACCGGGGAGCTGTTTTTT | CSARGLASRTGELFF
- | TRBJ1-2 | - | TRBV29-1 | TGCAGCAGTGAAGGGAACGGCGGGGTTGGTGGCTACACCTTC | CSSEGNGGVGGYTF
- | TRBJ1-5 | - | TRBV12-3/TRBV12-4 | TGTGCCAGCGGCCAACAGTATAGCAATCAGCCCCAGCATTTT | CASGQQYSNQPQHF
- | TRBJ2-7 | many | TRBV7-9 | TGTGCCAGCAGCTTGGCTGACGACTACGAGCAGTACTTC | CASSLADDYEQYF
TRBD1 | TRBJ1-1 | few | TRBV12-3/TRBV12-4 | TGTGCCAGCAGCCGAGACAGGGGGCGACACACTGAAGCTTTCTTT | CASSRDRGRHTEAFF
TRBD1 | TRBJ2-5 | - | TRBV4-2 | TGTGCCAGCAGCCGGACAGGGGCGGGAGACGCCCAAGAGACCCAGTACTTC | CASSRTGAGDAQETQYF
- | TRBJ2-7 | - | TRBV12-3/TRBV12-4 | TGTGCCAGCAGTTTGCCCTACAGCTACGAGCAGTACTTC | CASSLPYSYEQYF
TRBD1 | TRBJ2-5 | many | TRBV20-1 | TGCAGTGCTGGACAGGACGACGGGACCCAGTACTTC | CSAGQDDGTQYF
- | TRBJ1-5 | many | TRBV19 | TGTGCCAGTGAGGACCGATACAATCAGCCCCAGCATTTT | CASEDRYNQPQHF
- | TRBJ1-5 | many | TRBV20-1 | TGCAGTGCTAGAGGCGGGGACAATCAGCCCCAGCATTTT | CSARGGDNQPQHF
TRBD1 | TRBJ1-5 | few | TRBV2 | TGTGCCAGCAGTAACAACCCCGGGACAGGGGGTTTTGTTCAGCCCCAGCATTTT | CASSNNPGTGGFVQPQHF
- | TRBJ1-2 | - | TRBV25-1 | TGTGCCAGCAGCTTGGCCGTCTCACGATATGGCTACACCTTC | CASSLAVSRYGYTF
- | TRBJ1-4 | many | TRBV7-2 | TGTGCCAGCAGCTTCCCCAACATTGATGAAAAACTGTTTTTT | CASSFPNIDEKLFF
- | TRBJ1-6 | - | TRBV7-9 | TGTGCCAGCAGCCCATTGGACGTCTATAATTCACCCCTCCACTTT | CASSPLDVYNSPLHF
- | TRBJ1-5 | - | TRBV29-1 | TGCAGCGATCCGCGGCTTGGGGGAAACGAACCCCAGCATTTT | CSDPRLGGNEPQHF
- | TRBJ2-7 | few | TRBV7-2 | TGTGCCAGCAGCTTAGAGTCCGGTACCTGGACCTACGAGCAGTACTTC | CASSLESGTWTYEQYF
TRBD2 | TRBJ2-2 | - | TRBV19 | TGTGCCAGTAGTCTAACCCTAGCGGGAAACACCGGGGAGCTGTTTTTT | CASSLTLAGNTGELFF
- | TRBJ1-1 | many | TRBV29-1 | TGCAGCGTACCGACTGAAACTGAAGCTTTCTTT | CSVPTETEAFF
TRBD1 | TRBJ1-2 | many | TRBV19 | TGTGCCAGTAGCCCCCGGGACAGGCATGGCTACACCTTC | CASSPRDRHGYTF
- | TRBJ1-3 | - | TRBV18 | TGTGCCAGCTCACCACCAACACTCTCTGGAAACACCATATATTTT | CASSPPTLSGNTIYF